One sample yielded the 13 T cell receptor beta chains listed below, sequenced in a study of memory B cells and T cells in multiple sclerosis. What these receptors recognize is not known. Stimulus-free culture yielded autoproliferating CFSE-dim and non-proliferating CFSE-high T cells, each sequenced separately. 5x10^7 CFSE-labeled PBMCs were cultured six to seven days unstimulated, then replicate wells were pooled. Assay used: immunoSEQ multiplex PCR; TCRdb lists only in-frame clones, some missing. The table lists 30,000 or so clones, about 82% of them singletons, with 2% to 3% in the top ten. Sequencing was performed on PBMCs from blood kept in culture. The receptors originated from a human donor with multiple sclerosis.

V usage is TRBV6-6 and J usage is TRBJ1-5; D is possibly TRBD1 (5 bases). Between the trimmed V and J ends, which lost 7 bases and 8 bases, there was a span of 9 bases. CDR3 length: 11 amino acids. Germline-derived CDR1 and CDR2 are MNHNY and SVGAGI (reference sequence). The CDR3 bases are TGTGCCAGCACCCGAGGGGAGCCCCAGCATTTT. Its translation is CASTRGEPQHF.

The chain links TRBV27 to TRBJ2-7, with 8 bases aligning to TRBD1. CDR3 length equals 15 residues. After removal of 2 bases from V and 4 bases from J, the junction contained 7 bases not matched to a gene. Germline loops: CDR1 MNHEY, CDR2 SMNVEV (reference sequence). CDR3 residues: CASSLGPGGEYEQYF. In DNA form, the CDR3 reads TGTGCCAGCAGTTTAGGACCAGGGGGCGAATACGAGCAGTACTTC.

This clone was counted a single time. This chain connects TRBV4-2 to TRBJ1-2; D remains unclear. The CDR3 sequence is 14 residues long. Germline V gene sequence: CDR1 LGHNA, CDR2 YNFKEQ. V lost 0 bases and J lost 4, with 9 bases in between. DNA for the CDR3: TGTGCCAGCAGCCAAGACGGGGATTTCTATGGCTACACCTTC. As protein: CASSQDGDFYGYTF.

The sample holds a few counts of this clone. Germline and junction disagree at one end, which may indicate a read error. The chain employs TRBV9 and TRBJ1-1; TRBD1 matches at 12 bases. The germline V gene has CDR1 SGDLS and CDR2 YYNGEE. The CDR3 is 14 residues long. CDR3 in DNA: TGTGCCAGCAGCGTAGTGCTAGGGACAGGGGGCCTCAACTTT. It encodes CASSVVLGTGGLNF.

The chain employs TRBV5-1 and TRBJ1-2; D is unresolved. V lost 2 bases and J 6 bases, leaving 14 bases between the germline ends. CDR1 is SGHRS, CDR2 YFSETQ, per germline. The CDR3 loop spans 14 amino acids. The CDR3 spells CASSLGREIDGYTF. The CDR3 nucleotides are TGCGCCAGCAGCTTAGGAAGGGAGATAGATGGCTACACCTTC.

This sequence joins TRBV7-3 and TRBJ2-1, with 10 bases matching TRBD2. Germline V gene data show CDR1 as SGHTA and CDR2 as FQGTGA. The CDR3 has 18 amino acids. V lost 5 bases to trimming and J lost 0 bases; unmatched junction nucleotides: 10. The CDR3: CASSPNPASGSSYNEQFF. CDR3 coding DNA: TGTGCCAGCAGCCCCAATCCCGCTAGCGGGAGCTCCTACAATGAGCAGTTCTTC. Full variable domain (remainder filled in from reference TRBV7-3 and TRBJ2-1): GAGVSQTPSNKVTEKGKYVELRCDPISGHTALYWYRQSLGQGPEFLIYFQGTGAADDSGLPNDRFFAVRPEGSVSTLKIQRTERGDSAVYLCASSPNPASGSSYNEQFFGPGTRLTVL.

The chain joins TRBV2 to TRBJ1-1; D not resolved. The CDR3 has 13 amino acids. Per germline, CDR1 SNHLY and CDR2 FYNNEI. V gave up 4 bases and J gave up 5 bases, with 11 bases separating them. The CDR3 DNA is TGTGCCAGCAGTGCCCAGAGGCAAACTGAAGCTTTCTTT. Protein product: CASSAQRQTEAFF.

The chain has TRBV6-5 and TRBJ2-7; 10 bases match TRBD1. Germline-derived CDR1 and CDR2 are MNHEY and SVGAGI. The CDR3 is 13 residues long. Germline trimming cut 7 bases from V and 5 bases from J; bases unmatched to any gene: 5. CDR3 sequence reads: CASTRTGGDEQYF. The CDR3 DNA reads as TGTGCCAGCACCAGGACAGGGGGGGACGAGCAGTACTTC.

The gene calls are TRBV6-6 and TRBJ2-5; 7 bases match TRBD1. Germline V CDR1 and CDR2: MNHNY, SVGAGI (reference sequence). V was clipped by 7 bases and J by 4 bases; unmatched bases: 9. The CDR3 is made up of 14 amino acids. CDR3 sequence reads: CASTGRQGRETQYF. The DNA for the CDR3 is TGTGCCAGCACCGGCCGACAGGGAAGAGAGACCCAGTACTTC.

The chain links TRBV5-4 to TRBJ2-2; 13 positions match TRBD2. V lost 2 bases, J lost 7 bases, and 5 bases stayed unmatched. The germline CDR1 and CDR2 sequences are SGHNT and YYREEE (reference sequence). The CDR3 sequence is 16 residues long. CDR3 nucleotides: TGTGCCAGCAGCTTAGGGACTAGCGGGGTAATCGGGGAGCTGTTTTTT. This codes for CASSLGTSGVIGELFF. Combining the CDR3 with reference TRBV5-4 and TRBJ2-2 gives the whole variable domain ETGVTQSPTHLIKTRGQQVTLRCSSQSGHNTVSWYQQALGQGPQFIFQYYREEENGRGNFPPRFSGLQFPNYSSELNVNALELDDSALYLCASSLGTSGVIGELFFGEGSRLTVL.

The chain joins TRBV2 to TRBJ2-1, with D tentatively TRBD1 (6 bases). V was clipped by 4 bases and J by 3 bases, with 13 bases between them. Germline CDR1 is SNHLY and CDR2 is FYNNEI. The CDR3 runs 15 residues. CDR3 DNA: TGTGCCAGCAGTGCAAGCCAGGGGTTCTACAATGAGCAGTTCTTC. It specifies CASSASQGFYNEQFF.

This chain connects TRBV5-6 to TRBJ2-1; a weak D match, TRBD2 (7 bases). The V end was cut by 1 base, the J end by 8 bases, with 10 bases between. The CDR3 loop spans 13 amino acids. Germline CDR1 reads SGHDT; CDR2 reads YYEEEE. The CDR3 DNA sequence: TGTGCCAGCAGCTTGCCGGGGGGCTATGAGCAGTTCTTC. This codes for CASSLPGGYEQFF.

The chain links TRBV6-5 to TRBJ2-5; D is perhaps TRBD2 (6 bases). The CDR3 is 14 amino acids. Germline V CDR1 and CDR2: MNHEY, SVGAGI. With 6 bases removed from V and 5 bases from J, the gap between germline ends came to 16 bases. CDR3 DNA sequence: TGTGCCAGCAGCACCGGGAGAATCAAGGAGACCCAGTACTTC. Residues: CASSTGRIKETQYF.